What follows are 11 T cell receptor beta chains derived from one specimen sequenced in a study of T cell responses to AZD1222 COVID-19 vaccine. Method: immunoSEQ multiplex PCR; TCRdb's copy keeps in-frame clones and lacks some. Here the sample spans around 180,000 clones, almost 95% being singletons. Sequencing used peripheral blood, obtained on day 0 of AZD1222 vaccination. Source of these receptors: an adult in good health.

V gene TRBV4-1 combines with J gene TRBJ2-2; 7 nucleotides align to TRBD2. Germline assignment: CDR1 MGHRA and CDR2 YSYEKL. V shed 1 base, J shed 0 bases, and the junction held 5 bases outside the gene matches. CDR3 length: 17 residues. CDR3 region: CASSQARLAANTGELFF. The DNA of the CDR3 is TGCGCCAGCAGCCAAGCTAGGCTAGCGGCGAACACCGGGGAGCTGTTTTTT.

The V gene is TRBV5-4, the J gene TRBJ2-7; weak D call: TRBD1 (5 bases). The germline V gene has CDR1 SGHNT and CDR2 YYREEE (reference sequence). The CDR3 consists of 13 residues. Trimming took 0 bases from V and 5 from J, leaving 9 bases between them. For the CDR3, the DNA is TGTGCCAGCAGCTTGGGTGGCAGGGACGAGCAGTACTTC. It encodes CASSLGGRDEQYF.

This rearrangement joins TRBV12-3 or TRBV12-4 to TRBJ2-1; 9 bases are a match to TRBD2. V dropped 4 bases and J dropped 16; count of bases not matched to a gene: 11. This CDR3 contains 13 residues. The CDR3 here is CASSSRPGLALFF. The CDR3 bases are TGTGCCAGCAGTTCCCGCCCGGGACTAGCTCTTTTCTTC.

The rearrangement joins TRBV4-3 to TRBJ2-7; 9 bases agree with TRBD1. This CDR3 is built from 15 residues. The V and J ends lost 2 bases and 3 bases, in that order; junction bases with no gene match: 5. Germline values: CDR1 LGHNA, CDR2 YSLEER. CDR3 region: CASSQLDRGNYEQYF. The CDR3 DNA follows: TGCGCCAGCAGCCAATTGGACAGGGGAAACTACGAGCAGTACTTC.

This chain uses TRBV5-8 with TRBJ2-3; D unresolved. Germline CDR1 is SGHTS and CDR2 is YDEGEE. This CDR3 has 13 residues. Trimming left V 2 bases short and J 1 base short, with 5 bases between. In DNA, the CDR3 is TGTGCCAGCAGCTTAACCCGCACAGATACGCAGTATTTT. Protein: CASSLTRTDTQYF.

The chain couples TRBV7-3 to TRBJ2-5; TRBD1 aligns across 12 bases. In germline, CDR1 is SGHTA, CDR2 FQGTGA. V trimming: 5 bases; J trimming: 3 bases; junction bases outside the gene matches: 7. This CDR3 contains 16 residues. DNA for the CDR3: TGTGCCAGCAGCGTCGGGACAGGGGGCGCGGAAGAGACCCAGTACTTC. It encodes CASSVGTGGAEETQYF. Full variable domain (outside the CDR3, taken from reference TRBV7-3 and TRBJ2-5): GAGVSQTPSNKVTEKGKYVELRCDPISGHTALYWYRQSLGQGPEFLIYFQGTGAADDSGLPNDRFFAVRPEGSVSTLKIQRTERGDSAVYLCASSVGTGGAEETQYFGPGTRLLVL.

The chain combines TRBV24-1 with TRBJ1-2; possibly TRBD1 for D (6 bases). Germline V CDR1 and CDR2: KGHDR, SFDVKD. V lost 4 bases and J 7 bases, leaving 18 bases between the germline ends. This CDR3 is 15 amino acids long. Here the CDR3 reads CATSEPGHRFSGYTF. Here the CDR3 DNA reads TGTGCCACCAGTGAACCGGGACATCGTTTCAGTGGCTACACCTTC.

The CDR3 is CASSLAGLAGGSPRNIQYF. The CDR3 DNA sequence: TGTGCCAGCAGCTTAGCAGGTTTGGCGGGAGGCTCCCCAAGAAACATTCAGTACTTC. The chain joins TRBV7-2 to TRBJ2-4, with 8 bases fitting TRBD2. Trimming at V came to 0 bases and at J to 6 bases, leaving 16 bases not matched to a gene. The germline V gene has CDR1 SGHTA and CDR2 FQGNSA. CDR3 size: 19 residues.

V and J are TRBV11-2 and TRBJ1-2; a weak D match, TRBD1 (6 bases). The ends were cut back, 4 bases at V and 8 bases at J, with 17 bases in the middle. The CDR3 consists of 14 residues. Germline CDR1 reads SGHAT; CDR2 reads FQNNGV. The CDR3 bases are TGTGCCAGCAGCTGGGAGGGGAGGGGGGTCGGCTACACCTTC. This translates into CASSWEGRGVGYTF.

The chain is built from TRBV7-3 and TRBJ2-2; 14 bases fit TRBD2. Germline CDR1 SGHTA, CDR2 FQGTGA. The CDR3 contains 18 residues. V lost 5 bases, J lost 3 bases, and 8 bases stayed unmatched. As DNA, the CDR3 is TGTGCCAGCAGCAAAAAGGGACTAGCGGGAGTCCACACCGGGGAGCTGTTTTTT. This translates into CASSKKGLAGVHTGELFF.

The CDR3 protein is CASSLEGKMARYGYTF. The CDR3 nucleotides read TGTGCCAGCAGCTTAGAAGGAAAAATGGCCCGGTATGGCTACACCTTC. The rearrangement uses TRBV11-2 and TRBJ1-2; D uncertain. The CDR3 is 16 amino acids. Germline assignment: CDR1 SGHAT and CDR2 FQNNGV. Trimming took 0 bases from V and 5 from J, leaving 16 bases between them. Together with reference TRBV11-2 and TRBJ1-2, the CDR3 gives the full variable domain: EAGVAQSPRYKIIEKRQSVAFWCNPISGHATLYWYQQILGQGPKLLIQFQNNGVVDDSQLPKDRFSAERLKGVDSTLKIQPAKLEDSAVYLCASSLEGKMARYGYTFGSGTRLTVV.